The 2 T cell receptor beta chains presented below share a single source sample, sequenced in a study of blood T cell repertoires in COVID-19. TCRdb's table, derived via immunoSEQ multiplex PCR, lists solely in-frame clones and lacks some. The data show approximately 500,000 clones, with about 89% seen just once and roughly 7.3% held by the top ten. The sequencing sample was made of peripheral blood. The origin of the receptors is a woman in her forties or fifties with COVID-19, enrolled during active disease.

This chain links TRBV5-1 with TRBJ2-2; D remains ambiguous. Germline CDR1 and CDR2: SGHRS and YFSETQ. This CDR3 has 15 amino acids. V was cut by 3 bases and J by 2 bases, with 11 bases left in between. As DNA, the CDR3 is TGCGCCAGCAGCTCTGTAGCAGAAAACACCGGGGAGCTGTTTTTT. This gives the protein CASSSVAENTGELFF.

The chain employs TRBV28 and TRBJ1-4; D unclear. V lost 7 bases, J lost 0 bases, and 9 bases lay in between. Germline CDR1 MDHEN, CDR2 SYDVKM. The length of the CDR3 is 14 residues. CDR3 DNA: TGTGCCAGCACGTCGGGAACAACTAATGAAAAACTGTTTTTT. Translation: CASTSGTTNEKLFF. Full variable domain (rest looked up from reference TRBV28 and TRBJ1-4): DVKVTQSSRYLVKRTGEKVFLECVQDMDHENMFWYRQDPGLGLRLIYFSYDVKMKEKGDIPEGYSVSREKKERFSLILESASTNQTSMYLCASTSGTTNEKLFFGSGTQLSVL.